This TCR beta chain derives from a study of shared clonotypes between healthy human individuals. General observations from the study: Estimated richness was generally greater in naive than memory subsets. Shared clonotypes: 4.5% to 5% naive CD4, approximately 3.4% naive CD8, 2.3% memory CD4, roughly 0.4% memory CD8.

Sequenced by immunoSEQ multiplex PCR; TCRdb stores in-frame clones only, minus some. The sample shows 2.5 million or so clones, over 85% of them seen only once. Trimming shortened V by 2 bases and J by 0 bases, and 18 bases separated the two germline ends. The CDR3 sequence is 17 residues long. Germline V gene lookup returns CDR1 SQVTM and CDR2 ANQGSEA. As to this clone: Its antigen is unidentified.

V is TRBV29-1 and J is TRBJ2-3; D is perhaps TRBD1 (5 bases). This TCR came from a man aged 18-30 years in good health. Sequencing input: naive CD4+ T cells sorted from blood. Subset indicated: CD45RA+ positively selected. The CDR3 is CSVERWAGLTSTDTQYF. CDR3 sequence (DNA): TGCAGCGTTGAAAGGTGGGCAGGGCTTACTAGCACAGATACGCAGTATTTT.